The rows below give T cell receptor beta chains drawn from one sample of a study of T cells in Graves' hyperthyroidism and ophthalmopathy. A single record per CDR3 protein comes from TCRdb applying MiXCR to the multiplex PCR reads. The sample contains fewer than 850,000 distinct CDR3 sequences, 15% to 20% of which appear only once. Sequencing was carried out using blood. The source is a man aged 50-59 years with Graves' hyperthyroidism. The CDR3 runs from the conserved cysteine through the conserved F or W. The order of the fields is V gene, J gene, CDR3 protein.

>TRBV29-1|TRBJ2-2
CSVGWLAGNTGELFF
>TRBV7-3|TRBJ2-2
CASGYSGTANTGELFF
>TRBV6-1|TRBJ2-7
CASIIDRGSEQYF
>TRBV28|TRBJ1-1
CASSLKAFF
>TRBV10-2|TRBJ1-5
CASSDRGSQPQHF
>TRBV28|TRBJ2-3
CASTDEDTQYF
>TRBV5-6|TRBJ2-1
CASSLAPITSGSNEQFF
>TRBV18|TRBJ2-7
CASSPPVHGGSYYEQYF
>TRBV28|TRBJ1-2
CASSFGSPNYGYTF
>TRBV19|TRBJ1-1
CASSIGSQGAFF
>TRBV2|TRBJ2-2
CTSSDWAGRTGGLFF
>TRBV20-1|TRBJ1-1
CSASVQPGQGFKTEAFF
>TRBV27|TRBJ1-1
CASVDGGSEAFF
>TRBV19|TRBJ2-2
CASSIQNRGARYTGELFF
>TRBV11-1|TRBJ1-2
CASSIGEFGYTF
>TRBV7-2|TRBJ2-5
CASSGGASTLWETQYF
>TRBV7-8|TRBJ2-3
CASSLGLAPTDTQYF
>TRBV5-1|TRBJ1-6
CASSQIRSYNSPLHF
>TRBV2|TRBJ1-2
CASSPFTGNYGYTF
>TRBV7-9|TRBJ2-2
CASSLPINTGELFF
>TRBV18|TRBJ2-1
CASSPQFYNEQFF
>TRBV20-1|TRBJ2-1
CSVTGQGPSSSYNEQFF
>TRBV4-1|TRBJ1-4
CASSQVGTPGEKLFF
>TRBV9|TRBJ2-1
CASSVLASGGNEQFF
>TRBV15|TRBJ1-1
CATIPGQGRGTEAFF
>TRBV19|TRBJ2-7
CASSPPGDVYEQYF
>TRBV5-1|TRBJ2-7
CASSLDPVMYEQYF
>TRBV19|TRBJ1-1
CATRTGATLAEAFF
>TRBV14|TRBJ2-1
CASSHPQGAAYNEQFF
>TRBV20-1|TRBJ1-1
CSARGYGNTEAFF
>TRBV7-2|TRBJ2-7
CASSSSPLAGAYEQYF
>TRBV24-1|TRBJ2-1
CATSEGPYNEQFF
>TRBV6-5|TRBJ2-2
CASSYSIAGGTGELFF
>TRBV5-1|TRBJ1-6
CASSPGSGQGAIPLHF
>TRBV4-1|TRBJ2-1
CASSQEGGLAGIPEQFF
>TRBV6-1|TRBJ2-1
CASSEATGSYNGQFF
>TRBV12-3/TRBV12-4|TRBJ1-1
CASSSRSLSTEAFF
>TRBV7-6|TRBJ2-1
CASRRDFSYNEQFF
>TRBV6-1|TRBJ1-2
CASSANTYGYTF
>TRBV6-2/TRBV6-3|TRBJ2-6
CASTSRDGGSGANVLTF
>TRBV6-5|TRBJ2-7
CASRAGPYEQYF